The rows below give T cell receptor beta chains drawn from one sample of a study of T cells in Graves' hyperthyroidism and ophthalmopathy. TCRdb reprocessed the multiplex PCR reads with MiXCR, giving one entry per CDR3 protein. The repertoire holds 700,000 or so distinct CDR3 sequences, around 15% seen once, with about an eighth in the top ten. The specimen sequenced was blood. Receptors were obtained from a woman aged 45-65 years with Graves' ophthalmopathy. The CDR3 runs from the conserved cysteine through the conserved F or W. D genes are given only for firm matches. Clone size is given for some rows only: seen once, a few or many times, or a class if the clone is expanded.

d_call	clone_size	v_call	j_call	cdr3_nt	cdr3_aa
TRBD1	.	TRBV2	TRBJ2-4	TGTGCCAGCAGTGCAATACGGGACAGATCTATACTAGCCAAAAACATTCAGTACTTC	CASSAIRDRSILAKNIQYF
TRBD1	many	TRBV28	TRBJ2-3	TGTGCCAGCAATCCGACAGGGAAAGATACGCAGTATTTT	CASNPTGKDTQYF
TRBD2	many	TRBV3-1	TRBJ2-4	TGTGCCAGCAGCCCCAGCGGGATCGCCGACATTCAGTACTTC	CASSPSGIADIQYF
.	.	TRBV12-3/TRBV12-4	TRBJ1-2	TGTGCCAGCAGTTTAGGGGCCGGGGGGCTAGGGGGCTACACCTTC	CASSLGAGGLGGYTF
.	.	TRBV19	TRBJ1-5	TGTGCCAGTAGTATCAGGGCTTCTCAGCCCCAGCATTTT	CASSIRASQPQHF
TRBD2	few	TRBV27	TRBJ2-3	TGTGCCAGCGGGCTAGCGGGAGGGTCCCCAGATACGCAGTATTTT	CASGLAGGSPDTQYF
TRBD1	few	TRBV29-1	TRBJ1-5	TGCAGCGCTGTGACAGGGCCCAATCAGCCCCAGCATTTT	CSAVTGPNQPQHF
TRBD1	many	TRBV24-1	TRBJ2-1	TGTGCCACCAGTGACAGTGACAGGGGTCTCAATGAGCAGTTCTTC	CATSDSDRGLNEQFF
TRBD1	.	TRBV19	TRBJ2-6	TGTGCCAGTAGTCAAGAGGGACAGGGGGCTTTTGGGGCCAACGTCCTGACTTTC	CASSQEGQGAFGANVLTF
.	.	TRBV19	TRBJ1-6	TGTGCCAGTTGTATAAGCTGGGGACGGGATTCACCCCTCCACTTT	CASCISWGRDSPLHF
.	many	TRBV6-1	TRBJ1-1	TGTGCCAGCAGCCAGGGCAGCACTGAAGCTTTCTTT	CASSQGSTEAFF
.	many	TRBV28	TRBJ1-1	TGTGCCAGCAGTTTTCCCCCCCCCCGGGGGGAACTAAGCATGAACACTGAAGCTTTCTTT	CASSFPPPRGELSMNTEAFF
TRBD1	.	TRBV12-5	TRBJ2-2	TGTGCTAGTGGTTTGGTGATTTGGTCGGACAGGGGGCGATTCTTCACCGGGGAGCTGTTTTTT	CASGLVIWSDRGRFFTGELFF
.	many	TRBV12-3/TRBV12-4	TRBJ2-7	TGTGCCAGCAGTTTCGCCTCTCGGGAAGGCTACGAGCAGTACTTC	CASSFASREGYEQYF
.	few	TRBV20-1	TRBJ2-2	TGCAGTGCTAGAGATGGGTTCTCGACCGGGAGCCAGACCGGGGAGCTGTTTTTT	CSARDGFSTGSQTGELFF
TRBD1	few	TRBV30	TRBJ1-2	TGTGCCTGGAGCCGCGACAGGGGGGTCTATGGCTACACCTTC	CAWSRDRGVYGYTF
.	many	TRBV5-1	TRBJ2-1	TGCGCCAGCAGCTTGGGGGACTTCGGTAGCTACAATGAGCAGTTCTTC	CASSLGDFGSYNEQFF
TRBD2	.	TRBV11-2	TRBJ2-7	TGCGCCAGCAGCCAAGAGGGGAGGGCTAGCGGGAGCCCCTACGAGCAGTACTTC	CASSQEGRASGSPYEQYF
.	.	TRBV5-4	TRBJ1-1	TGTGCCAGCAGCCCGGTGGGGCGTTTTTTAGAAGCTTTCTTT	CASSPVGRFLEAFF
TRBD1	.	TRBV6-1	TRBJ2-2	TGTGCCAGCAGGGACAGGGTAAACGAGCACACCGGGGAGCTGTTTTTT	CASRDRVNEHTGELFF
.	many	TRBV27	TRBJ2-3	TGTGCCAGCAGTTCCCCGACCCAGGGGTCTACAGATACGCAGTATTTT	CASSSPTQGSTDTQYF
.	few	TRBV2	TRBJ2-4	TGTGCCAGCAGTGAAGCCAGGGCAGGAAACATTCAGTACTTC	CASSEARAGNIQYF
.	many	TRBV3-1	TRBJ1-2	TGTGCCAGCAGCCTTTCTCGGGGTAGGGGAGTCTATCATGGCTACACCTTC	CASSLSRGRGVYHGYTF
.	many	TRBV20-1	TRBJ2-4	TGCAGTGCTGTTAGCGGAGCGATCCTAGCCAAAAACATTCAGTACTTC	CSAVSGAILAKNIQYF
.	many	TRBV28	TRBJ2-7	TGTGCCAGCAGTTCCGGGGCGTCGGGCCCCTACGAGCAGTACTTC	CASSSGASGPYEQYF
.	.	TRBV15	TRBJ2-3	TGTGCCACCAGCAGAGATCTGGCGGACACAGATACGCAGTATTTT	CATSRDLADTDTQYF
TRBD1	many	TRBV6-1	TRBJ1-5	TGTGCCAGCAGGGAGCGACAGGGGGCTAGCAATCAGCCCCAGCATTTT	CASRERQGASNQPQHF
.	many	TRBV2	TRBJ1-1	TGTGCCAGCAGAGAGGGTCGGCTAGGAGCTGAAGCTTTCTTT	CASREGRLGAEAFF
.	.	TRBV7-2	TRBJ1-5	TGTGCCAGCAGCTTAGTTTCGGGGGGCAATCAGCCCCAGCATTTT	CASSLVSGGNQPQHF
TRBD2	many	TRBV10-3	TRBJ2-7	TGTGCCACCAGTCCAGGGACTAGAGGTACCTACGAGCAGTACTTC	CATSPGTRGTYEQYF
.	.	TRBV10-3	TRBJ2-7	TGTGCCATCAGTGTCTCCCCGGCGACCTCAAGCGGGTACGAGCAGTACTTC	CAISVSPATSSGYEQYF
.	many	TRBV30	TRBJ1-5	TGTGCCTGGAGTGAAGGTCAGGGGTTTCAGCCCCAGCATTTT	CAWSEGQGFQPQHF
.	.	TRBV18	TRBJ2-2	TGTGCCAGCTCTTATTGGCAGCCAATGTCGGGCACCGGGGAGCTGTTTTTT	CASSYWQPMSGTGELFF
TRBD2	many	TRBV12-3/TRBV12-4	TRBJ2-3	TGTGCCAGCAGTTTATATACGGGAGGGCCCGGAGATACGCAGTATTTT	CASSLYTGGPGDTQYF
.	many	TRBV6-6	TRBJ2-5	TGTGCCAGCAGTTACACTACTATTTCCCACCAAGAGACCCAGTACTTC	CASSYTTISHQETQYF
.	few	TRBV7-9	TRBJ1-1	TGTGCCAGCGGAGGCACGGGCACTGAAGCTTTCTTT	CASGGTGTEAFF
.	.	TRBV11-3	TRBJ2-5	TGTGCCAGCAGCCCTAAAGGACAAGAGACCCAGTACTTC	CASSPKGQETQYF
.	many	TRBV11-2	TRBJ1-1	TGTGCCAGCAGCCCTACCTCCTATACTGAAGCTTTCTTT	CASSPTSYTEAFF
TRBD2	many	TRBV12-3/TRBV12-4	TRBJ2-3	TGTGCCAGCAGCCTGCTAGCGGATTACACAGATACGCAGTATTTT	CASSLLADYTDTQYF
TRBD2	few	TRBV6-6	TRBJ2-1	TGTGCCAGCAGTTACGGGGCGGGAGGGGTTGAGCAGTTCTTC	CASSYGAGGVEQFF
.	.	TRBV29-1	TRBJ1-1	TGCAGCGCCGGTTCGGCCAGCACTGAAGCTTTCTTT	CSAGSASTEAFF
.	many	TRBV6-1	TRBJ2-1	TGTGCCAGCAGCCAAGGATCCGAGCAGTTCTTC	CASSQGSEQFF
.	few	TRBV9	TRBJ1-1	TGTGCCAGCAGCGTACTCACAGGGCCGGCCACTGAAGCTTTCTTT	CASSVLTGPATEAFF
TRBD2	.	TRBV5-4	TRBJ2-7	TGTGCCAGCAGACCACTAGCGGCTTCTTCCTACGAGCAGTACTTC	CASRPLAASSYEQYF
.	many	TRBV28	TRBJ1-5	TGTGCCAGCACCCTCTTGGGAAATCAGCCCCAGCATTTT	CASTLLGNQPQHF
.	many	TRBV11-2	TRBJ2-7	TGTGCCAGCAGCTTATTCGCGACCGAGCAGTACTTC	CASSLFATEQYF
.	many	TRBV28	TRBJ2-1	TGTGCCAGCAGTGGGGTGGACGGCCTCTCCTACAATGAGCAGTTCTTC	CASSGVDGLSYNEQFF
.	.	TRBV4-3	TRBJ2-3	TGCGCCAGCAGCCAATACCGACTTACCCAAGGCGCAGATACGCAGTATTTT	CASSQYRLTQGADTQYF
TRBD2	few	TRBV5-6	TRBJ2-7	TGTGCCAGCAGCTTGATGGGACTAGCGGGAGGGCGCGGCGACGAGCAGTACTTC	CASSLMGLAGGRGDEQYF
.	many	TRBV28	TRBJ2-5	TGTGCCAGCAGCCAACTCGACACGGGAAAAGAGACCCAGTACTTC	CASSQLDTGKETQYF
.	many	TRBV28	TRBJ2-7	TGTGCCAGCAGTTTGGGTTTCAGCTACGAGCAGTACTTC	CASSLGFSYEQYF
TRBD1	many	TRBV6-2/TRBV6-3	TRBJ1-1	TGTGCCAGCAGTTACAACACAGGGGCGACTGAAGCTTTCTTT	CASSYNTGATEAFF